This TCR beta chain emerged from a study of siplizumab effects on memory and regulatory T cells. Germline CDR1 SGHRS, CDR2 YFSETQ. This CDR3 spans 14 amino acids. With V trimmed by 2 bases and J by 0 bases, 0 bases remained unmatched. This clone was seen a single time. Clones were sequenced by immunoSEQ multiplex PCR, and TCRdb holds only the in-frame ones, with some missing. In the table there are 95,000 to 100,000 clones, around 90% of which are singletons. The receptor comes from a human donor in good health. The chain links TRBV5-1 to TRBJ2-3, with 7 bases matching TRBD1. Sequencing input: non-Treg CD4+ T cells sorted from blood. The CDR3 is CASSFRGSTDTQYF. Written as DNA, the CDR3 is TGCGCCAGCAGCTTCAGGGGGAGCACAGATACGCAGTATTTT.